The 31 T cell receptor beta chains in this list originate from one sample, sequenced in a study of blood T cell repertoires in COVID-19. Produced via immunoSEQ multiplex PCR; TCRdb's table is partial and in-frame only. Of 150,000 or so clones listed, roughly 85% are singletons. The sample comprised PBMCs or T cells enriched from blood (not recorded which). The receptors derive from a man in his fifties who had recovered from COVID-19.

The chain combines TRBV10-1 with TRBJ2-5; TRBD2 might be the D (5 bases). In germline, CDR1 is WNHNN, CDR2 SYGVQD (reference sequence). The CDR3 has 12 amino acids. V was cut by 2 bases and J by 9 bases, with 10 bases left in between. CDR3 in amino acids: CASSEGGVAQYF. CDR3 nucleotides: TGCGCCAGCAGTGAGGGAGGTGTTGCCCAGTACTTC.

This chain joins TRBV2 and TRBJ2-1, with 8 nucleotides matching TRBD2. J lost 5 bases, V lost 6 bases, and 12 bases had no gene match. This CDR3 contains 16 residues. Germline V gives CDR1 SNHLY, CDR2 FYNNEI. The CDR3 loop is CASRRLASGSHNEQFF. DNA of the CDR3: TGTGCCAGCAGGAGACTAGCGTCGGGGTCCCACAATGAGCAGTTCTTC.

Of note for this clone: The missing conserved phenylalanine or tryptophan at the end of this CDR3 makes a read error likely. It is unclear where the CDR3 begins or ends on the DNA, so no DNA is shown, and the CDR3 is as TCRdb lists it. This chain links TRBV3-1 (or the pseudogene TRBV3-2) with TRBJ1-2; the table's D call TRBD1 went unverified against the DNA. Germline V gives CDR1 LGHDT, CDR2 YNNKEL (reference sequence). Termini included, the CDR3 measures 9 amino acids. The CDR3 loop is CARPSTGPR.

The J gene is TRBJ1-1, the V gene TRBV25-1, with D possibly matching TRBD1 (6 bases). The CDR3 covers 13 residues. V dropped 8 bases and J dropped 3 bases, with 13 bases sitting between them. CDR1 is MGHDK and CDR2 is SYGVNS in the germline V gene. As DNA, the CDR3 is TGTGCCAGCGAACAGGGTTTACACACTGAAGCTTTCTTT. Translated: CASEQGLHTEAFF.

J is TRBJ2-7 and V is TRBV6-5, with D perhaps matching TRBD2 (5 bases). Germline V gene data show CDR1 as MNHEY and CDR2 as SVGAGI. V was cut by 6 bases and J by 3 bases, with 15 bases left in between. The CDR3 has 14 amino acids. In DNA, the CDR3 is TGTGCCAGCAGCCTCCAGCGAGGGAACTACGAGCAGTACTTC. It yields the protein CASSLQRGNYEQYF.

The chain recombines TRBV21-1 with TRBJ2-2; the listed D gene, TRBD2, was not tested against the DNA. TRBV21-1 is a documented pseudogene. The CDR3 runs to 19 residues. The CDR3 region has the DNA TGTGCCAGCAGCAGGACTAGCTGCCCCCCCTGTTCGAACACCGGGGAGCTGTTTTTT. Amino acid sequence: CASSRTSCPPCSNTGELFF.

The gene calls are TRBV30 and TRBJ1-1; 7 positions agree with TRBD1. The CDR3 is 15 residues long. CDR1 GTSNPN and CDR2 SVGIG come from the germline V gene (reference sequence). CDR3 residues: CGGRGGNQSRTEAFF. The DNA for the CDR3 is TGTGGGGGCCGAGGGGGCAATCAATCCCGAACTGAAGCTTTCTTT.

The gene calls are TRBV7-3 and TRBJ1-5; 8 nucleotides align to TRBD1. Germline V CDR1 and CDR2: SGHTA, FQGTGA. With V trimmed by 4 bases and J by 5 bases, 10 bases remained unmatched. The CDR3 covers 16 residues. In DNA form, the CDR3 reads TGTGCCAGCAGCTACCCCCGGGACAGGATAGATCAGCCCCAGCATTTT. This encodes CASSYPRDRIDQPQHF.

This chain links TRBV5-1 with TRBJ2-7; 11 positions match TRBD1. V trimming: 4 bases; J trimming: 4 bases; junction bases outside the gene matches: 7. Germline CDR1 reads SGHRS; CDR2 reads YFSETQ. The CDR3 sequence is 15 residues long. The CDR3 DNA sequence: TGCGCCAGCAGCCCGAGAGGGACAGGGGGATACGAGCAGTACTTC. Translation gives CASSPRGTGGYEQYF.

V is TRBV2 and J is TRBJ2-7; the match to TRBD2 covers 7 bases. The CDR3 extends over 15 amino acids. The V segment lost 6 bases and the J segment 2 bases; nucleotides outside the gene matches: 10. In germline, CDR1 is SNHLY, CDR2 FYNNEI. CDR3 residues: CASRREAGSTYEQYF. CDR3 DNA sequence: TGTGCCAGCAGGCGAGAAGCGGGATCAACCTACGAGCAGTACTTC.

The chain recombines TRBV6-2 or TRBV6-3 with TRBJ2-3, with 16 bases lining up with TRBD2. The CDR3 is 17 residues long. J gave up 4 bases and V 5 bases, and 6 bases lay outside the gene matches. The germline V gene encodes CDR1 MNHEY and CDR2 SVGEGT. Written as DNA, the CDR3 is TGTGCCAGCAGTCCGCCGGGACTAGCGGGAGGGCCAGATACGCAGTATTTT. Protein: CASSPPGLAGGPDTQYF.

This clone occurred once. The chain is built from TRBV30 and TRBJ1-5, with D possibly being TRBD1 (6 bases). Trimming shortened V by 2 bases and J by 4 bases, and 21 bases separated the two germline ends. Germline V gene lookup returns CDR1 GTSNPN and CDR2 SVGIG (reference sequence). The CDR3 consists of 17 residues. The CDR3 DNA follows: TGTGCCTGGAGTAGACCGACGGACAGACTCTCGAATCAGCCCCAGCATTTT. This translates into CAWSRPTDRLSNQPQHF.

The chain is built from TRBV11-2 and TRBJ2-3; TRBD1 might be the D (7 bases). This CDR3 is built from 16 residues. The ends were cut back, 2 bases at V and 2 bases at J, with 14 bases in the middle. The germline V gene has CDR1 SGHAT and CDR2 FQNNGV. The CDR3 bases are TGTGCCAGCAGCTTAAAGGGGGGACAGTACACAGATACGCAGTATTTT. Its protein product is CASSLKGGQYTDTQYF. Using reference TRBV11-2 and TRBJ2-3 for the parts outside the CDR3, the full variable domain is EAGVAQSPRYKIIEKRQSVAFWCNPISGHATLYWYQQILGQGPKLLIQFQNNGVVDDSQLPKDRFSAERLKGVDSTLKIQPAKLEDSAVYLCASSLKGGQYTDTQYFGPGTRLTVL.

This rearrangement joins TRBV7-9 to TRBJ1-6; a possible D gene is TRBD1 (6 bases). Trimming stripped 3 bases from V and 7 bases from J, with 10 bases between. The germline V gene has CDR1 SEHNR and CDR2 FQNEAQ (reference sequence). The CDR3 length is 14 residues. The CDR3 loop is CASSFVQGNSPLHF. As DNA, the CDR3 is TGTGCCAGCAGCTTTGTGCAGGGGAATTCACCCCTCCACTTT.

The chain has TRBV27 and TRBJ1-5, with 9 bases aligning to TRBD1. Germline CDR1 is MNHEY and CDR2 is SMNVEV (reference sequence). With V trimmed by 6 bases and J by 7 bases, 10 bases remained unmatched. This CDR3 comprises 15 residues. This chain's CDR3 is CASSPRQGGSQPQHF. The CDR3 coding sequence is TGTGCCAGCAGCCCCCGACAGGGGGGGTCGCAGCCCCAGCATTTT.

V and J are TRBV5-1 and TRBJ2-7, with TRBD2 matching over 7 bases. Trimming cost V 4 bases and J 0 bases; bases outside gene matches: 10. From germline, CDR1 is SGHRS and CDR2 YFSETQ. The CDR3 runs to 16 residues. In DNA form, the CDR3 reads TGCGCCAGCAGCCCCGTTTCAAGCGGGACCTCCTACGAGCAGTACTTC. Protein: CASSPVSSGTSYEQYF.

The rearrangement joins TRBV5-1 to TRBJ1-6; TRBD1 matches at 8 bases. The CDR3 totals 15 residues. With V trimmed by 3 bases and J by 7 bases, 6 bases remained unmatched. The germline gives CDR1 SGHRS, CDR2 YFSETQ. This CDR3 is CASSWEDRENSPLHF. The CDR3 coding sequence is TGCGCCAGCAGCTGGGAGGACAGGGAAAATTCACCCCTCCACTTT.

The chain recombines TRBV7-8 with TRBJ1-1, with D possibly being TRBD1 (5 bases). V lost 1 base and J lost 4, with 10 bases in between. The length of the CDR3 is 14 residues. Germline-derived CDR1 and CDR2 are SGHVS and FQNEAQ. CDR3 nucleotide sequence: TGTGCCAGCAGCTTAGTAGGGGAGGGCACTGAAGCTTTCTTT. Translated: CASSLVGEGTEAFF.

This clone came up once. V is TRBV5-4 and J is TRBJ2-1; D ambiguous. Germline V CDR1 and CDR2: SGHNT, YYREEE (reference sequence). This CDR3 has 12 residues. V was clipped by 5 bases and J by 5 bases, with 8 bases between them. The CDR3 DNA reads TGTGCCAGCAGTTTACAAAACAATGAGCAGTTCTTC. The encoded protein is CASSLQNNEQFF.

The chain joins TRBV20-1 to TRBJ1-2; D gene uncertain. Per the germline V gene, CDR1 is DFQATT and CDR2 is SNEGSKA (reference sequence). Deletions cut 3 bases from V and 6 bases from J, with 8 bases between. This CDR3 comprises 11 residues. The CDR3 sequence: CSASRIDGYTF. In DNA form, the CDR3 reads TGCAGTGCTAGCAGGATAGATGGCTACACCTTC.

The chain combines TRBV18 with TRBJ1-2; 7 bases are shared with TRBD1. CDR3 length: 13 residues. Unmatched junction bases numbered 3, after V lost 4 bases and J lost 4 bases. The germline V gene encodes CDR1 KGHSH and CDR2 LQKENI. CDR3 in amino acids: CASSHGTAYGYTF. DNA for the CDR3: TGTGCCAGCTCACATGGGACAGCCTATGGCTACACCTTC.

The chain couples TRBV19 to TRBJ2-1, with D possibly matching TRBD1 (5 bases). The V gene's germline CDR1 is LNHDA and CDR2 SQIVND (reference sequence). CDR3 length: 15 amino acids. Trimming cost V 9 bases and J 0 bases, with 15 bases left between them. CDR3 DNA sequence: TGTGCCAGCAAAAACAGGCTAAGCTCCTACAATGAGCAGTTCTTC. This translates into CASKNRLSSYNEQFF. The full variable domain, completed using reference TRBV19 and TRBJ2-1, is DGGITQSPKYLFRKEGQNVTLSCEQNLNHDAMYWYRQDPGQGLRLIYYSQIVNDFQKGDIAEGYSVSREKKESFPLTVTSAQKNPTAFYLCASKNRLSSYNEQFFGPGTRLTVL.

This clone was seen a single time. The chain links TRBV7-9 to TRBJ1-1; D remains unclear. Looked up from germline, CDR1 is SEHNR and CDR2 is FQNEAQ (reference sequence). Trimming cost V 4 bases and J 6 bases, with 15 bases left between them. The CDR3 is 14 residues long. The CDR3 spells CASSSGSGSSEAFF. In DNA form, the CDR3 reads TGTGCCAGCAGCTCCGGCTCGGGGTCTTCTGAAGCTTTCTTT.

The chain links TRBV21-1 to TRBJ1-6. TRBV21-1 is assigned pseudogene status. The CDR3 totals 17 residues. For the CDR3, the DNA is TGTGCCAGCAGCAAATTCGGGGGGTCCCGCCGAAATTCACCCCTCCACTTT. Amino acids: CASSKFGGSRRNSPLHF.

This clone appeared a single time. The CDR3 DNA is TGTGCCAGCAGCGCCTCAGTGAGCACAGATACGCAGTATTTT. Protein: CASSASVSTDTQYF. The chain has TRBV7-2 and TRBJ2-3; D is undetermined. V was trimmed by 5 bases and J by 0 bases, leaving 9 bases between them. Germline CDR1 and CDR2: SGHTA and FQGNSA. This CDR3 has 14 residues.

The genes are TRBV5-1 and TRBJ2-1; 9 nucleotides agree with TRBD2. This CDR3 region has 16 residues. Germline-derived CDR1 and CDR2 are SGHRS and YFSETQ. Unmatched junction bases numbered 8, after V lost 0 bases and J lost 7 bases. The CDR3 bases are TGCGCCAGCAGCTTGGGGCGGGGGGGCAGCAAAAATGAGCAGTTCTTC. Its protein product is CASSLGRGGSKNEQFF.

This clone was recorded a few times. V usage is TRBV4-3 and J usage is TRBJ2-1, with 7 bases lining up with TRBD2. The CDR3 totals 17 residues. J lost 2 bases, V lost 0 bases, and 7 bases had no gene match. The germline CDR1 and CDR2 sequences are LGHNA and YSLEER. The CDR3 DNA follows: TGCGCCAGCAGCCAAGATGGGAGCGGGGCGGCCTACAATGAGCAGTTCTTC. Translated, it gives CASSQDGSGAAYNEQFF.

The chain couples TRBV9 to TRBJ1-2; D is ambiguous. This CDR3 contains 14 residues. Germline CDR1 and CDR2: SGDLS and YYNGEE. The V gene lost 3 bases and the J gene lost 2 bases, with 11 bases spanning the gap. Here the CDR3 DNA reads TGTGCCAGCAGCGGACACCCACCAAACTATGGCTACACCTTC. It encodes CASSGHPPNYGYTF. The full variable domain, completed using reference TRBV9 and TRBJ1-2, is DSGVTQTPKHLITATGQRVTLRCSPRSGDLSVYWYQQSLDQGLQFLIQYYNGEERAKGNILERFSAQQFPDLHSELNLSSLELGDSALYFCASSGHPPNYGYTFGSGTRLTVV.

This clone was seen a handful of times. CDR3 amino acids: CASNLGVNTEAFF. Written as DNA, the CDR3 is TGTGCCAGCAATTTAGGGGTGAACACTGAAGCTTTCTTT. The rearrangement links TRBV7-2 to TRBJ1-1, with D possibly being TRBD1 (5 bases). V was trimmed by 7 bases and J by 0 bases, leaving 9 bases between them. CDR3 size: 13 residues. CDR1 SGHTA and CDR2 FQGNSA come from the germline V gene. Complete variable domain (other parts from reference TRBV7-2 and TRBJ1-1): GAGVSQSPSNKVTEKGKDVELRCDPISGHTALYWYRQSLGQGLEFLIYFQGNSAPDKSGLPSDRFSAERTGGSVSTLTIQRTQQEDSAVYLCASNLGVNTEAFFGQGTRLTVV.

The V call is TRBV3-1 (or the pseudogene TRBV3-2), the J call TRBJ1-1, with D possibly TRBD1 on 5 matching bases. Germline V gene lookup returns CDR1 LGHDT and CDR2 YNNKEL (reference sequence). Trimming pared 0 bases from V and 11 bases from J, leaving 10 bases between. The CDR3 is 12 amino acids. The CDR3 spells CASSQEQGGAFF. The CDR3 coding sequence is TGTGCCAGCAGCCAAGAGCAGGGTGGTGCTTTCTTT.

V is TRBV7-2 and J is TRBJ1-5, with a possible D match to TRBD1 (6 bases). CDR1 is SGHTA, CDR2 FQGNSA, per germline. The CDR3 length is 15 residues. V was trimmed by 4 bases and J by 0 bases, leaving 10 bases between them. CDR3 loop: CASSSDRYSNQPQHF. The CDR3 DNA is TGTGCCAGCAGCTCGGACAGATATAGCAATCAGCCCCAGCATTTT.